The source of this TCR beta chain is a study of shared clonotypes between healthy human individuals. Using immunoSEQ multiplex PCR, the repertoire was profiled, and TCRdb retains in-frame clones only, with some absent. The sample has about 820,000 clones; 80% to 95% are singletons. Concerning this clone: The sample has other DNA sequences that encode this CDR3 too.

The germline V gene has CDR1 MNHEY and CDR2 SMNVEV (reference sequence). V gave up 2 bases and J gave up 2 bases, with 2 bases separating them. The CDR3 is 12 residues long. Naive CD8 cells lacked CD45RO, underwent positive selection for CCR7 and left out terminally differentiated effector memory CD45RA+ cells. The sample was naive CD8+ T cells sorted from blood. The chain employs TRBV27 and TRBJ2-3; D gene ambiguous. The TCR originated in a man aged 25-45 years in good health. As DNA, the CDR3 is TGTGCCAGCAGTTTACTCACAGATACGCAGTATTTT. This sequence encodes CASSLLTDTQYF.